These 3 T cell receptor beta chains were sequenced from one sample in a study of CXCR3-negative and CXCR3-positive naive CD8 T cells (dated by TCRdb to the late 2010s). Summary of the overall study and its limitations: Compared with CXCR3-negative naive cells, CXCR3-positive naive cells had TRB CDR3s with higher hydrophobicity (lower Kidera factor 4), lower energy, and higher strength and volume indices.

Sequencing took place on a NextSeq 550. The Human TCR Profiling Kit (MiLaboratory) was used to make UMI-labeled 5' RACE TRB cDNA libraries. Based on TCRdb reprocessing of the reads, there is one entry per CDR3 protein sequence, and DNA is missing. The sample table gives about 150,000 distinct CDR3 sequences. The top ten hold approximately 0.51% of the sample. Their recognized antigens are unknown. Sequencing input: naive CXCR3+ CD8+ T cells from blood. The cell subset or site label for this specimen denotes: CD45RO-CCR7+CD27+CD95- naive CD8+ T cells expressing CXCR3 (TNR3+). The origin of the receptors is a human donor in good health. Some clones in this sample may be carry-over from other donors' samples.

The chain uses TRBV15 and TRBJ1-5; TCRdb indicates TRBD1, and absent DNA this call remains unverified. CDR1 LNHNV and CDR2 YYDKDF come from the germline V gene (reference sequence). CDR3 length equals 14 residues. The CDR3 loop reads CATSGGQGNQPQHF.

The chain employs TRBV7-3 and TRBJ2-5. Looked up from germline, CDR1 is SGHTA and CDR2 is FQGTGA. There are 13 residues in the CDR3. The chain's CDR3 is CASSLNVRETQYF.

This chain links TRBV11-2 with TRBJ2-1; lacking DNA, the TRBD1 call made by TCRdb goes unchecked. Germline lookup yields CDR1 SGHAT and CDR2 FQNNGV. This CDR3 region has 16 residues. This CDR3 is CASSLETGTVYNEQFF.